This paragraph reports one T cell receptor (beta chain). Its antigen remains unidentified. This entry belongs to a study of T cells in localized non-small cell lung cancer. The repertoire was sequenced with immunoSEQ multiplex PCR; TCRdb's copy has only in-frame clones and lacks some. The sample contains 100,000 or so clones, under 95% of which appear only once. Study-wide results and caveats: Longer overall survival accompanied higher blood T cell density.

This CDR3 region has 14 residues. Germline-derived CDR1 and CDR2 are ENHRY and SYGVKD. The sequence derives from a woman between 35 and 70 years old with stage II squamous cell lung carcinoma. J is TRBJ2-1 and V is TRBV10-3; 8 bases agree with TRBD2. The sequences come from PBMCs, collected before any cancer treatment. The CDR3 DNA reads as TGTGCGAGCGGGAGTCTGGGGGGCCAAAATGAGCAGTTCTTC. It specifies CASGSLGGQNEQFF.